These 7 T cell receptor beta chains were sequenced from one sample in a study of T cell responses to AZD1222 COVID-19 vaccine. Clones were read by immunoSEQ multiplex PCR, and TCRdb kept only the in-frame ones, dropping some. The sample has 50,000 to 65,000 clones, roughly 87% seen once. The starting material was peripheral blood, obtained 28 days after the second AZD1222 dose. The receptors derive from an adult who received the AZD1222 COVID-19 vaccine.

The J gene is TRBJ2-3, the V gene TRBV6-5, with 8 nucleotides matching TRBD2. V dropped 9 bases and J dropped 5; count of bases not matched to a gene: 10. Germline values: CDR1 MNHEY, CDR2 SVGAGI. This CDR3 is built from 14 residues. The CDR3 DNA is TGTGCCAGTGAAGGAGCGGGAGTAGGAGATACGCAGTATTTT. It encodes CASEGAGVGDTQYF.

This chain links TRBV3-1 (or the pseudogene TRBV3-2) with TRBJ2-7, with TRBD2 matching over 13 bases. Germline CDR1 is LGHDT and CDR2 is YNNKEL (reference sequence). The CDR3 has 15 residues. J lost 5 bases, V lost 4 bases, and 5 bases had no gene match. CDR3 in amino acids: CASSRTSGRLHEQYF. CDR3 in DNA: TGTGCCAGCAGCCGGACTAGCGGGAGACTCCACGAGCAGTACTTC.

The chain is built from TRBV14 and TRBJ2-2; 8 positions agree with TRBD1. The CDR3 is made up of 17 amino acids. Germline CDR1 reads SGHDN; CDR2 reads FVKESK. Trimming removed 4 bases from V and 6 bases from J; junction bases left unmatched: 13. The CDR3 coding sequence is TGTGCCAGCAGCCCCACCTCTGGACAGGGAGAGGCCGGGGAGCTGTTTTTT. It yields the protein CASSPTSGQGEAGELFF.

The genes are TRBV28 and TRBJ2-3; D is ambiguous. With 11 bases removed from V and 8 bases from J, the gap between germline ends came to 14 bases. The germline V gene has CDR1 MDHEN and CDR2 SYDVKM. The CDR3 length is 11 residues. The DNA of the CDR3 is TGTGCCGGATCAGGATTAGGTACGCAGTATTTT. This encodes CAGSGLGTQYF. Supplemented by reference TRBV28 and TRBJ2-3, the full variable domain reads DVKVTQSSRYLVKRTGEKVFLECVQDMDHENMFWYRQDPGLGLRLIYFSYDVKMKEKGDIPEGYSVSREKKERFSLILESASTNQTSMYLCAGSGLGTQYFGPGTRLTVL.

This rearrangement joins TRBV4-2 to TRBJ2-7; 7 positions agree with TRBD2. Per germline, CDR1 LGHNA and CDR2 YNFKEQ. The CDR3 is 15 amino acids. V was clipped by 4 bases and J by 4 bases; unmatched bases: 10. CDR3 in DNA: TGTGCCAGCAGCCCCCCCGGAGCGGGAAGGTACGAGCAGTACTTC. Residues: CASSPPGAGRYEQYF.

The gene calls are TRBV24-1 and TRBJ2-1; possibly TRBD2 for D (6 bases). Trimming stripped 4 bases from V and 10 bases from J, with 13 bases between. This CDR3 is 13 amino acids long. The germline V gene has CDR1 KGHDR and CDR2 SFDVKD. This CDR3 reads CATSDYQGLEQFF. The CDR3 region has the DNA TGTGCCACCAGTGACTACCAAGGACTAGAGCAGTTCTTC.

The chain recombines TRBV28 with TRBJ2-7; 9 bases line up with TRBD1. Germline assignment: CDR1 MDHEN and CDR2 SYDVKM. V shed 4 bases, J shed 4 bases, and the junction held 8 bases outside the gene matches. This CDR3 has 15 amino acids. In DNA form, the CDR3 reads TGTGCCAGCAGTTACCTCCCGGGACAGGGTTACGAGCAGTACTTC. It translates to CASSYLPGQGYEQYF.